This TCR beta chain emerged from a study of technical replicates of blood from four donors. The germline V gene encodes CDR1 MNHEY and CDR2 SMNVEV (reference sequence). This CDR3 has 11 residues. With 4 bases removed from V and 4 bases from J, the gap between germline ends came to 5 bases. The data were produced by immunoSEQ multiplex PCR, yet TCRdb's version contains in-frame clones alone and is incomplete. The table shows tens of thousands of clones, with about 93% occurring only once. This chain connects TRBV27 to TRBJ2-7; no firm D call. The sequenced material came from T cells isolated from PBMCs. The TCR was taken from a human donor in good health. The CDR3 DNA reads as TGTGCCAGCAGTTCCTCGTACGAGCAGTACTTC. Amino acids: CASSSSYEQYF.